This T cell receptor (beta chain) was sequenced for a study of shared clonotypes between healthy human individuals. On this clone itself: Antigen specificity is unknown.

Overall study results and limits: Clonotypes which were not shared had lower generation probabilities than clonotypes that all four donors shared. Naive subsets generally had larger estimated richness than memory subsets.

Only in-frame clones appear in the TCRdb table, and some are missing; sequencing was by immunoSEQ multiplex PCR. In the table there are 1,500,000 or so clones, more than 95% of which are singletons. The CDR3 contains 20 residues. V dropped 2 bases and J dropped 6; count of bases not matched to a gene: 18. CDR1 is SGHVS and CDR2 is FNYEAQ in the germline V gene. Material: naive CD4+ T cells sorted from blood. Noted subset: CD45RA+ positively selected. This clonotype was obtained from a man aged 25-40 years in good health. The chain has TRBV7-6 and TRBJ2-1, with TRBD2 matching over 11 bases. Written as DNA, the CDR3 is TGTGCCAGCAGCTTATCATGGGTTAGCGGGAGGGCCTCTCGCACCAATGAGCAGTTCTTC. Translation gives CASSLSWVSGRASRTNEQFF.